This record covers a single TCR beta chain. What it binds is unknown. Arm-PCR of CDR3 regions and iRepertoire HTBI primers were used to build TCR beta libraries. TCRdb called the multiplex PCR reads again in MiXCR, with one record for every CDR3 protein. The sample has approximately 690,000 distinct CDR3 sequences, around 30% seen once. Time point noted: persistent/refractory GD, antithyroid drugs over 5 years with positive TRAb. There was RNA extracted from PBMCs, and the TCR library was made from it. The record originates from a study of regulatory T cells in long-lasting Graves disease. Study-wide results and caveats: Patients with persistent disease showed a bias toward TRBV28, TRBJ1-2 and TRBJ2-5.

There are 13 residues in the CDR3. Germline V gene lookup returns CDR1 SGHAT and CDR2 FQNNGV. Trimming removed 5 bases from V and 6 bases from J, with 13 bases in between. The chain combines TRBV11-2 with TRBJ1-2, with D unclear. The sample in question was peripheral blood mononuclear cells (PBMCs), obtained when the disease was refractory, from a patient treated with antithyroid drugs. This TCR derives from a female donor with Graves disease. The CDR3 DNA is TGTGCCAGCAGCCAGGCCAGCGGGGATGGCTACACCTTC. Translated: CASSQASGDGYTF.